This record concerns one T cell receptor beta chain sequence. Generated by immunoSEQ multiplex PCR, the TCRdb table keeps only in-frame clones and is missing some. Of about 200,000 clones in the sample, approximately 86% were seen once. The sample comes from a study of blood T cell repertoires in COVID-19. Study-level background: Two negative PCRs, clearance, or symptom resolution were required of recovered Cohort 3 donors.

The CDR3 loop spans 13 amino acids. Germline lookup yields CDR1 LNHDA and CDR2 SQIVND (reference sequence). Trimming removed 1 base at V and 6 bases at J, with 9 bases between. Sequencing input: PBMCs or T cells enriched from blood (not recorded which). The receptor's source is a woman aged 35 to 49 in a cohort exposed to, infected with or recovered from COVID-19 (not recorded which). The V gene is TRBV19, the J gene TRBJ1-2; D is perhaps TRBD1 (5 bases). Written as DNA, the CDR3 is TGTGCCAGTAGTATAGCCCCCAGGGATGGCTACACCTTC. It codes for CASSIAPRDGYTF.